Following are 9 T cell receptor beta chains from one sample sequenced in a study of Tregs in tolerant kidney transplant recipients. The nonmyeloablative bone marrow transplants came from related graft donors, with transient mixed chimerism. TCRdb's copy holds only in-frame clones and misses some; the assay was immunoSEQ multiplex PCR. This sample contains 25,000 to 35,000 clones. Sequencing was performed on CD4+ T cells from blood (PBMCs), taken 24 months after the transplant. The receptors come from a human patient who received a combined kidney and bone marrow transplant. Some T cells may originate from the graft donor.

CDR3 amino acids: CAWSLRGTEAFF. CDR3 DNA (partial): TGTGCCTGGAGTTTACGGGGCACTGAA. The rearrangement links TRBV30 to TRBJ1-1; D call uncertain. The read ends 3 residues shy of where the CDR3 ends; the end is completed using the germline J gene. Trimming took 2 bases from V and 4 from J, leaving 8 bases between them. CDR1 is GTSNPN, CDR2 SVGIG, per germline (reference sequence). The CDR3 runs 12 residues.

About this clone: The DNA ends 3 residues before the CDR3 does, and the rest of the CDR3 is filled in from the germline J gene. The chain couples TRBV28 to TRBJ2-3; 8 bases match TRBD2. Germline V gene sequence: CDR1 MDHEN, CDR2 SYDVKM. After removal of 3 bases from V and 0 bases from J, the junction contained 5 bases not matched to a gene. This CDR3 has 16 amino acids. The CDR3 loop is CASSFLAGPSTDTQYF. The sequenced CDR3 bases are TGTGCCAGCAGTTTCTTAGCGGGACCTAGCACAGATACG. Drawing the rest from reference TRBV28 and TRBJ2-3, the complete variable domain is DVKVTQSSRYLVKRTGEKVFLECVQDMDHENMFWYRQDPGLGLRLIYFSYDVKMKEKGDIPEGYSVSREKKERFSLILESASTNQTSMYLCASSFLAGPSTDTQYFGPGTRLTVL.

Remarks on this clone: Read sequence stops 3 residues before the CDR3 end, and the germline J gene provides the missing end. This rearrangement joins TRBV5-1 to TRBJ1-1; D may be TRBD1 (5 bases). The germline V gene has CDR1 SGHRS and CDR2 YFSETQ. The CDR3 is made up of 17 amino acids. The V end was cut by 3 bases, the J end by 0 bases, with 18 bases between. The sequenced CDR3 bases are TGCGCCAGCAGCTCTCGACAGCCCTGGAACATGAACACTGAA. Its translation: CASSSRQPWNMNTE. The whole CDR3 region reads CASSSRQPWNMNTEAFF.

Notes on this clone: From the germline J gene comes the end of the CDR3, since the read stops 3 residues before it. The chain joins TRBV20-1 to TRBJ1-2; D perhaps matches TRBD1 (6 bases). The CDR3 covers 15 residues. With 0 bases removed from V and 5 bases from J, the gap between germline ends came to 16 bases. CDR1 and CDR2 (germline): DFQATT, SNEGSKA (reference sequence). The part of the CDR3 DNA that was read is TGCAGTGCTAGAGATCTTAAGGGGGTAGAATATGGC. Residues: CSARDLKGVEYG. The full CDR3 is CSARDLKGVEYGYTF.

Worth noting for this clone: The read falls 3 residues short of the CDR3 end, and the missing part is taken from the germline J gene. The rearrangement uses TRBV19 and TRBJ1-2; TRBD1 might be the D (6 bases). Per germline, CDR1 LNHDA and CDR2 SQIVND (reference sequence). Trimming removed 6 bases from V and 6 bases from J, with 17 bases in between. This CDR3 has 14 residues. Partial CDR3 DNA: TGTGCCAGTAGCCCCCGACAGGCGCGAGATGGC. This translates into CASSPRQARDG. In full, the CDR3 reads CASSPRQARDGYTF.

Remarks on this clone: The read terminates 3 residues before the CDR3 end, so the remaining end is supplied by the germline J gene. This rearrangement joins TRBV2 to TRBJ1-4; D might be TRBD1 (5 bases). V lost 9 bases, J lost 7 bases, and 12 bases lay in between. The CDR3 is 12 residues long. CDR1 is SNHLY and CDR2 is FYNNEI in the germline V gene. The CDR3 bases that were read are TGTGCCAGTTCAGGGATCGGTGAAAAA. This gives the protein CASSGIGEK. The whole CDR3 sequence is CASSGIGEKLFF.

Turning to this clone: The observed sequence ends 3 residues before the CDR3 terminus, with the missing tail filled in from the germline J gene. V is TRBV6-4 and J is TRBJ2-1; weak D call: TRBD1 (5 bases). The germline V gene has CDR1 MRHNA and CDR2 SNTAGT. The CDR3 is 14 residues long. The V end was cut by 6 bases, the J end by 8 bases, with 17 bases between. CDR3 DNA, as far as it was read: TGTGCCAGCAGCCCGGAGATAGACAGTCATGAG. It translates to CASSPEIDSHE. The entire CDR3 protein reads CASSPEIDSHEQFF.

As to this clone: The read halts 3 residues ahead of the CDR3 end, with the missing end drawn from the germline J gene. The chain combines TRBV5-1 with TRBJ2-7; 7 bases map to TRBD1. CDR3 length equals 14 residues. Germline trimming cut 4 bases from V and 3 bases from J; bases unmatched to any gene: 7. The germline V gene has CDR1 SGHRS and CDR2 YFSETQ. CDR3: CASSEGATYYEQYF. Partial CDR3 DNA: TGCGCCAGCAGCGAGGGGGCTACCTACTACGAG.

To note about this clone: Coverage ceases 3 residues before the CDR3 finishes, and the germline J gene fills in the end. The gene calls are TRBV7-3 and TRBJ2-2; 9 bases map to TRBD1. V gave up 4 bases and J gave up 6 bases; unmatched junction bases: 6. There are 15 residues in the CDR3. Germline V gene data show CDR1 as SGHTA and CDR2 as FQGTGA. The DNA read from the CDR3 is TGTGCCAGCAGCTGGGGACAGGGTAGCCCCGGGGAG. This encodes CASSWGQGSPGE. The CDR3 in full is CASSWGQGSPGELFF.